This T cell receptor beta chain emerged from a study of cytomegalovirus exposure and HLA in healthy donors. Across the whole study: As an earlier analysis found, 150 million to 200 million T cells yielded about 100 million unique TCR beta sequences. Whole-study results and caveats: Later analysis placed DRB1 highest and HLA-C lowest in TCR association rates, which differed by HLA locus. It was shown in a later analysis that HLA-associated TCR beta chains were more clonally expanded than other, equally common chains. Published work reported that the classifier diagnosed cytomegalovirus status with high specificity and sensitivity.

The PCR made use of 60 Vbeta and 13 Jbeta primers. Profiled with immunoSEQ multiplex PCR; TCRdb holds only in-frame clones, not every one. This table holds some 180,000 clones. Trimming removed 5 bases from V and 4 bases from J; junction bases left unmatched: 5. CDR1 is SSHAT, CDR2 FNYEAQ, per germline (reference sequence). The CDR3 consists of 15 residues. On this clone itself: Its antigen is as yet unknown.

The TCR sequence derives from a young man in good health and CMV-seronegative. The sample was PBMCs. The chain couples TRBV7-7 to TRBJ2-1; TRBD2 matches 10 bases. The CDR3 here is CASSISGGPYNEQFF. CDR3 nucleotide sequence: TGTGCCAGCAGCATTAGCGGGGGGCCTTACAATGAGCAGTTCTTC.